This T cell receptor beta chain was retrieved from a study of spatial heterogeneity in lung cancer. This clonotype was picked up a small number of times. Its antigen is not identified. Study results and caveats: Follow-up blood showed ubiquitous expanded tumor TCRs less than blood at resection did.

The time point is: sample taken at primary tumor resection. Extraction of whole RNA from tumor, nontumor lung or frozen PBMC preceded unsorted sequencing. TCRdb re-analysed the 5' RACE reads in MiXCR, keeping a single row per CDR3 protein. The sample has tens of thousands of distinct CDR3 sequences; roughly a fifth are singletons. CDR3 length equals 16 residues. Looked up from germline, CDR1 is SNHLY and CDR2 is FYNNEI. V was shortened by 6 bases and J by 1 base, with 13 bases between the two germline ends. This chain uses TRBV2 with TRBJ2-6; no reliable D call. This receptor was taken from a male donor with early-stage non-small cell lung cancer. The sample here was PBMCs, taken at surgery. The CDR3 protein is CASRDGGPSGANVLTF. As DNA, the CDR3 is TGTGCCAGCAGGGACGGCGGTCCTTCTGGGGCCAACGTCCTGACTTTC.